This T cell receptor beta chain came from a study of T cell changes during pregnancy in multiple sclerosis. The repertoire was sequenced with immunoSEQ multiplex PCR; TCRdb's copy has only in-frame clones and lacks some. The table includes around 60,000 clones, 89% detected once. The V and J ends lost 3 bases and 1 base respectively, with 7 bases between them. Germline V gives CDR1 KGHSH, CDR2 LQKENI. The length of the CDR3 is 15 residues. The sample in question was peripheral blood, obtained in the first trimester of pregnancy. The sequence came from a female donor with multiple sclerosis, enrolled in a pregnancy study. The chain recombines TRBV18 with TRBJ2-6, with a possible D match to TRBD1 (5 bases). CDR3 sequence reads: CASSPAGSGANVLTF. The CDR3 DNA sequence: TGTGCCAGCTCACCGGCAGGGTCTGGGGCCAACGTCCTGACTTTC.